This TCR beta chain was found in a study of OX40 agonist ivuxolimab in advanced cancers. Study-wide background: Treatment of patients was with ivuxolimab, an agonistic anti-OX40 (CD134) antibody. Melanoma, hepatocellular carcinoma, head and neck or renal cell cancer occurred in dose-escalation patients.

Trimming left V 4 bases short and J 2 bases short, with 14 bases between. CDR3 length equals 15 residues. Germline V CDR1 and CDR2: SGHRS, YFSETQ. TCRdb keeps only in-frame clones here, not all; method: immunoSEQ multiplex PCR. The sample yields roughly 77,000 clones, roughly 92% seen once. The chain carries TRBV5-1 and TRBJ2-3; possibly TRBD1 for D (6 bases). The sample consisted of CD4+ or CD8+ T cells sorted from blood, taken in a trial of the OX40 agonist ivuxolimab. The TCR comes from an adult with an advanced solid tumor such as melanoma, head and neck, liver or kidney cancer. The CDR3 DNA sequence: TGCGCCAGCAGCCTGGGACATGGGTTCACAGATACGCAGTATTTT. Residues: CASSLGHGFTDTQYF. Combining the CDR3 with reference TRBV5-1 and TRBJ2-3 gives the whole variable domain KAGVTQTPRYLIKTRGQQVTLSCSPISGHRSVSWYQQTPGQGLQFLFEYFSETQRNKGNFPGRFSGRQFSNSRSEMNVSTLELGDSALYLCASSLGHGFTDTQYFGPGTRLTVL.